This TCR beta chain appears in the sequencing data of a study of T cells after yellow fever vaccination. Study-level results: There was a small share of clonotypes that showed up in both the CD4 and CD8 compartments. Contamination by abundant bulk-population clonotypes could be present in FACS-sorted repertoires.

MiXCR, applied by TCRdb to the 5' RACE reads, yields one record per CDR3 protein. The top ten clones hold 3% to 3.5% of a sample with approximately 300,000 distinct CDR3 sequences, around a tenth of them seen once. In germline, CDR1 is SGHTA, CDR2 FQGNSA. The CDR3 is 15 amino acids. V was cut by 3 bases and J by 4 bases, with 13 bases left in between. This clonotype appeared a few times. Its antigen is not known. The sample was CD4+ T cells sorted from PBMCs, taken 45 days after the yellow fever booster vaccination. This sequence joins TRBV7-2 and TRBJ2-1; unclear D gene. The TCR was taken from a young man who received the YFV17D yellow fever vaccine. The CDR3 DNA reads as TGTGCCAGCAGCTTTAGAATGCTACCGTACAATGAGCAGTTCTTC. As protein: CASSFRMLPYNEQFF. The full variable domain, its missing parts supplied by reference TRBV7-2 and TRBJ2-1, is GAGVSQSPSNKVTEKGKDVELRCDPISGHTALYWYRQSLGQGLEFLIYFQGNSAPDKSGLPSDRFSAERTGGSVSTLTIQRTQQEDSAVYLCASSFRMLPYNEQFFGPGTRLTVL.